This TCR beta chain comes out of a study of T-cell memory formation after mild COVID-19. Study at large: Largely donor-specific sequence clusters came from a couple of donors. General study results and limits: Among CD4+ contracting clones, most were CM and EM, and CD8+ ones EMRA. Clones contracting day 15 to 85 were balanced CD4/CD8; later expanders leaned CD4+.

A word on this clonotype: Its matching antigen is unknown.

UMIs and sample barcodes were carried by the TCR alpha and TCR beta cDNA libraries that 5'RACE produced using constant-segment primers. In TCRdb, the 5' RACE reads were re-called with MiXCR into one record per CDR3 protein. The table lists approximately 250,000 distinct CDR3 sequences, just over 15% of them singletons. There are 17 residues in the CDR3. The germline CDR1 and CDR2 sequences are SGHDN and FVKESK. With 2 bases clipped from V and 3 bases from J, the junction kept 4 bases outside the gene matches. Input material: PBMCs or a T cell subset sorted from them (not recorded which). The clonotype comes from an adult woman who had mild COVID-19 (a few samples of this study predate the infection). Cell type and time point are not known. The chain uses TRBV14 and TRBJ2-1; 13 bases match TRBD2. CDR3 sequence (DNA): TGTGCCAGCAGCCAACCATGGACTAGCGGGAGCTACAATGAGCAGTTCTTC. This sequence encodes CASSQPWTSGSYNEQFF.